Listed here are 23 T cell receptor beta chains from one sample, sequenced in a study of early T cells in non-severe SARS-CoV-2 infection. MiXCR, applied by TCRdb to the 5' RACE reads, yields one record per CDR3 protein. Here the sample spans tens of thousands of distinct CDR3 sequences, 12% being singletons. The source material was whole blood. Every receptor here comes from an adult who was a healthcare worker with PCR-confirmed SARS-CoV-2 infection or an uninfected control (not recorded which).

There are many counts of this clonotype. J is TRBJ2-5 and V is TRBV12-3 or TRBV12-4; D gene uncertain. The CDR3 has 13 residues. V gave up 4 bases and J gave up 9 bases, with 15 bases separating them. DNA of the CDR3: TGTGCCAGCAGTTCTCGATCAAGTTTGTCCCAGTACTTC. Encoded protein: CASSSRSSLSQYF.

This clonotype was recorded a few times. The chain joins TRBV9 to TRBJ2-1, with 7 bases aligning to TRBD2. The CDR3 runs 16 residues. With V trimmed by 1 base and J by 4 bases, 8 bases remained unmatched. Germline CDR1 SGDLS, CDR2 YYNGEE. CDR3 sequence (DNA): TGTGCCAGCAGCGTATCCGGGACTACCGGATACAATGAGCAGTTCTTC. It is translated as CASSVSGTTGYNEQFF.

This rearrangement joins TRBV7-2 to TRBJ2-5; D gene ambiguous. V was shortened by 5 bases and J by 1 base, with 8 bases between the two germline ends. CDR1 and CDR2 from the germline V gene are SGHTA and FQGNSA. The CDR3 is made up of 13 amino acids. The CDR3 protein is CASSIRIQETQYF. The CDR3 DNA reads TGTGCCAGCAGCATCAGGATCCAAGAGACCCAGTACTTC.

The rearrangement links TRBV5-1 to TRBJ2-3; D possibly matches TRBD1 or TRBD2 (6 bases each). V dropped 1 base and J dropped 3 bases, with 9 bases sitting between them. In germline, CDR1 is SGHRS, CDR2 YFSETQ. This CDR3 is 14 amino acids long. The chain's CDR3 is CASSLTGRTDTQYF. The CDR3, as DNA: TGCGCCAGCAGCTTGACAGGGAGGACAGATACGCAGTATTTT.

The table lists this clonotype with many counts. This chain uses TRBV19 with TRBJ1-4; D gene unclear. The V gene's germline CDR1 is LNHDA and CDR2 SQIVND (reference sequence). V lost 6 bases to trimming and J lost 10 bases, with 15 bases between them. This CDR3 is built from 13 residues. CDR3 coding DNA: TGTGCCAGTAGACCTCAAGCGGCCGGAAAACTGTTTTTT. This translates into CASRPQAAGKLFF. Full variable domain (remainder filled in from reference TRBV19 and TRBJ1-4): DGGITQSPKYLFRKEGQNVTLSCEQNLNHDAMYWYRQDPGQGLRLIYYSQIVNDFQKGDIAEGYSVSREKKESFPLTVTSAQKNPTAFYLCASRPQAAGKLFFGSGTQLSVL.

The V gene is TRBV6-2 or TRBV6-3, the J gene TRBJ1-5; D perhaps matches TRBD1 (5 bases). Germline CDR1 MNHEY, CDR2 SVGEGT. Between the trimmed V and J ends, which lost 0 bases and 2 bases, there was a span of 11 bases. CDR3 length equals 16 residues. This CDR3 reads CASSYSNEGRNQPQHF. The CDR3 nucleotides read TGTGCCAGCAGTTACTCGAATGAGGGGCGCAATCAGCCCCAGCATTTT.

This clonotype came up many times. The rearrangement joins TRBV24-1 to TRBJ2-5; perhaps TRBD2 as D (6 bases). Germline V gene sequence: CDR1 KGHDR, CDR2 SFDVKD. The CDR3 sequence is 16 residues long. The V end was cut by 4 bases, the J end by 2 bases, with 16 bases between. CDR3 DNA sequence: TGTGCCACCAGTGACCCCGGAGGGGTAGGGCAAGAGACCCAGTACTTC. This codes for CATSDPGGVGQETQYF.

This clonotype was counted a few times. The chain carries TRBV18 and TRBJ2-2; D perhaps matches TRBD1 (6 bases). In germline, CDR1 is KGHSH, CDR2 LQKENI. The CDR3 has 15 residues. The V end lost 3 bases, the J end lost 6 bases, and 14 bases lay between the germline ends. CDR3 nucleotides: TGTGCCAGCTCACCCACGGACAGCCGGGCCGGGGAGCTGTTTTTT. Its translation: CASSPTDSRAGELFF.

This clonotype was recorded a few times. This chain uses TRBV21-1 with TRBJ2-7. TRBV21-1 corresponds to a pseudogene. CDR3 length: 13 residues. As DNA, the CDR3 is TGTGCCAGCAGATCAAGAGGACCCTACGAGCAGTACTTC. It translates to CASRSRGPYEQYF.

This clonotype was picked up many times. The rearrangement links TRBV29-1 to TRBJ2-5; D not certain. Trimming left V 4 bases short and J 5 bases short, with 8 bases between. This CDR3 has 11 amino acids. The germline V gene encodes CDR1 SQVTM and CDR2 ANQGSEA. The CDR3 sequence: CSVAAIETQYF. The CDR3 nucleotides read TGCAGCGTTGCGGCGATTGAGACCCAGTACTTC.

This clonotype appeared a few times. The chain joins TRBV20-1 to TRBJ2-7; D not certain. The V end lost 1 base, the J end lost 6 bases, and 7 bases lay between the germline ends. CDR3 length: 11 residues. Per germline, CDR1 DFQATT and CDR2 SNEGSKA (reference sequence). This CDR3 reads CSARGRSEQYF. The CDR3 DNA is TGCAGTGCTAGAGGACGATCCGAGCAGTACTTC.

This clonotype was picked up a small number of times. The V call is TRBV11-2, the J call TRBJ2-7; D remains ambiguous. Germline CDR1 reads SGHAT; CDR2 reads FQNNGV. This CDR3 has 15 amino acids. Trimming pared 5 bases from V and 3 bases from J, leaving 17 bases between. CDR3 DNA: TGTGCCAGCAGCCTTATGTGGACGGAGAGCTACGAGCAGTACTTC. This translates into CASSLMWTESYEQYF.

J is TRBJ1-2 and V is TRBV3-1; no clear D. The CDR3 spans 12 residues. The germline gives CDR1 LGHDT, CDR2 YNNKEL (reference sequence). The V gene lost 3 bases and the J gene lost 4 bases, with 6 bases spanning the gap. In nucleotides, the CDR3 is TGTGCCAGCAGCCAGGGTCCCTATGGCTACACCTTC. As protein: CASSQGPYGYTF.

This clonotype was counted only a few times. The gene calls are TRBV7-9 and TRBJ1-1; TRBD1 might be the D (5 bases). This CDR3 spans 14 amino acids. Germline V CDR1 and CDR2: SEHNR, FQNEAQ (reference sequence). Trimming stripped 4 bases from V and 5 bases from J, with 14 bases between. CDR3 DNA sequence: TGTGCCAGCAGCTCCGGGACCTATGGGACTGAAGCTTTCTTT. Protein product: CASSSGTYGTEAFF.

The chain recombines TRBV5-1 with TRBJ2-2; no reliable D call. The germline gives CDR1 SGHRS, CDR2 YFSETQ. There are 14 residues in the CDR3. With 0 bases removed from V and 6 bases from J, the gap between germline ends came to 9 bases. CDR3 nucleotides: TGCGCCAGCAGCTTGGACCAGCTTCCCGGGGAGCTGTTTTTT. Protein product: CASSLDQLPGELFF.

Many counts were recorded for this clonotype. DNA for the CDR3: TGTGCCTCCCAGACAGGGATGTGGACTGAAGCTTTCTTT. Protein sequence: CASQTGMWTEAFF. The chain recombines TRBV2 with TRBJ1-1, with 7 bases aligning to TRBD1. This CDR3 spans 13 amino acids. The V segment lost 11 bases and the J segment 5 bases; nucleotides outside the gene matches: 11. Germline loops: CDR1 SNHLY, CDR2 FYNNEI.

This chain connects TRBV29-1 to TRBJ2-5; D is unclear. Trimming shortened V by 6 bases and J by 2 bases, and 16 bases separated the two germline ends. The germline gives CDR1 SQVTM, CDR2 ANQGSEA. The CDR3 is 14 amino acids. CDR3 nucleotides: TGCAGCGTCGCGGACGGCGGTGGGCAAGAGACCCAGTACTTC. Its translation is CSVADGGGQETQYF.

The J gene is TRBJ2-1, the V gene TRBV3-1; no firm D call. The germline V gene encodes CDR1 LGHDT and CDR2 YNNKEL (reference sequence). The CDR3 extends over 15 amino acids. Between the trimmed V and J ends, which lost 0 bases and 3 bases, there was a span of 9 bases. CDR3 amino acids: CASSQDIDSYNEQFF. The CDR3 coding sequence is TGTGCCAGCAGCCAAGATATTGATAGCTACAATGAGCAGTTCTTC.

This chain joins TRBV10-2 and TRBJ2-3; 8 bases agree with TRBD1. The V gene's germline CDR1 is WSHSY and CDR2 SAAADI. This CDR3 spans 17 amino acids. Trimming removed 2 bases from V and 8 bases from J; junction bases left unmatched: 15. The CDR3 sequence: CASSETQGAFNRATQYF. The CDR3 DNA reads TGCGCCAGCAGTGAGACCCAGGGGGCATTTAACAGAGCTACGCAGTATTTT.

Ten or more counts support this clonotype. V and J are TRBV6-1 and TRBJ2-2; no clear D gene. Deletions cut 1 base from V and 7 bases from J, with 4 bases between. The CDR3 length is 12 residues. Germline values: CDR1 MNHNS, CDR2 SASEGT. The CDR3 loop reads CASSEDYGELFF. CDR3 DNA: TGTGCCAGCAGTGAAGATTACGGGGAGCTGTTTTTT.

This clonotype appeared a few times. The chain recombines TRBV28 with TRBJ1-2; D not certain. Germline V CDR1 and CDR2: MDHEN, SYDVKM. With 2 bases removed from V and 4 bases from J, the gap between germline ends came to 8 bases. This CDR3 has 13 residues. Here the CDR3 reads CASSLTFSYGYTF. DNA for the CDR3: TGTGCCAGCAGTTTAACATTTTCCTATGGCTACACCTTC.

This clonotype occurred a few times. The rearrangement uses TRBV5-1 and TRBJ2-7; TRBD1 matches at 8 bases. This CDR3 is 14 amino acids long. V was pared by 0 bases and J by 6 bases, with 5 bases of the junction left unmatched. Germline V gene data show CDR1 as SGHRS and CDR2 as YFSETQ. CDR3 region: CASSLDGQGAEQYF. The CDR3 region has the DNA TGCGCCAGCAGCTTGGACGGACAGGGCGCCGAGCAGTACTTC.

This clonotype was recorded a few times. J is TRBJ2-5 and V is TRBV7-9, with TRBD2 matching over 8 bases. With V trimmed by 5 bases and J by 5 bases, 10 bases remained unmatched. CDR1 is SEHNR, CDR2 FQNEAQ, per germline (reference sequence). CDR3 size: 15 residues. The CDR3 nucleotides read TGTGCCAGCAGCCCCCCCGGGCGGGAGGTTGAGACCCAGTACTTC. Amino acids: CASSPPGREVETQYF.